These 27 T cell receptor beta chains were sequenced from one sample in a study of beta chain features in type 1 diabetes. What was sequenced were expressed TCRB transcripts, since all of the isolated RNA had been reverse transcribed. TCRdb's copy holds only in-frame clones and misses some; the assay was immunoSEQ multiplex PCR. The table has around 140,000 clones, about 13% seen once; the top ten hold roughly 1.4%. Study-wide findings and caveats: Shorter TCRB CDR3s, moderately but significantly so, marked every one of the four CD4+ subsets in Type 1 diabetes patients.

No antigen is known for these receptors. The sample comprised central memory CD4+ T cells from blood. The receptors stem from a man younger than 35 with type 1 diabetes.

The chain couples TRBV4-1 to TRBJ2-7; 8 nucleotides agree with TRBD1. CDR3 length: 14 amino acids. CDR1 and CDR2 (germline): MGHRA, YSYEKL. J lost 5 bases, V lost 5 bases, and 8 bases had no gene match. The CDR3, as DNA: TGCGCCAGCAGCTCCGGGGACAGGCTCGACGAGCAGTACTTC. It encodes CASSSGDRLDEQYF.

This clone has just a few counts. This chain uses TRBV5-1 with TRBJ2-2; D gene uncertain. V was trimmed by 2 bases and J by 5 bases, leaving 13 bases between them. In germline, CDR1 is SGHRS, CDR2 YFSETQ. This CDR3 region has 15 residues. The CDR3 spells CASSLGPEATGELFF. CDR3 DNA sequence: TGCGCCAGCAGCTTAGGTCCTGAGGCGACCGGGGAGCTGTTTTTT.

CDR3 sequence: CASSVGGVETQYF. The CDR3 coding sequence is TGTGCCAGCAGCGTAGGGGGGGTGGAGACCCAGTACTTC. The gene calls are TRBV9 and TRBJ2-5; D may be TRBD2 (6 bases). The CDR3 runs 13 residues. The germline gives CDR1 SGDLS, CDR2 YYNGEE. V was pared by 0 bases and J by 5 bases, with 8 bases between.

The chain joins TRBV9 to TRBJ1-1; no definite D call. Germline V lookup: CDR1 SGDLS, CDR2 YYNGEE. CDR3 size: 16 residues. V was cut by 2 bases and J by 0 bases, with 14 bases left in between. The CDR3 bases are TGTGCCAGCAGCGTGGGAGGGATCCCCATGAACACTGAAGCTTTCTTT. Translating gives CASSVGGIPMNTEAFF.

The chain carries TRBV6-5 and TRBJ2-4; maybe TRBD1 (5 bases). V lost 10 bases and J 3 bases, leaving 13 bases between the germline ends. The CDR3 consists of 13 residues. Germline CDR1 MNHEY, CDR2 SVGAGI. CDR3 loop: CATKGVDKNIQYF. The DNA of the CDR3 is TGTGCCACCAAAGGGGTGGACAAAAACATTCAGTACTTC.

In this sample, this clone turned up a few times. The rearrangement joins TRBV5-4 to TRBJ2-5; TRBD2 might be the D (7 bases). V lost 4 bases to trimming and J lost 4 bases, with 14 bases between them. Looked up from germline, CDR1 is SGHNT and CDR2 is YYREEE (reference sequence). This CDR3 has 14 residues. This chain's CDR3 is CASSPTGGGETQYF. The DNA for the CDR3 is TGTGCCAGCAGCCCCACGGGGGGCGGAGAGACCCAGTACTTC. Combining the CDR3 with reference TRBV5-4 and TRBJ2-5 gives the whole variable domain ETGVTQSPTHLIKTRGQQVTLRCSSQSGHNTVSWYQQALGQGPQFIFQYYREEENGRGNFPPRFSGLQFPNYSSELNVNALELDDSALYLCASSPTGGGETQYFGPGTRLLVL.

The chain is built from TRBV29-1 and TRBJ1-1; possibly TRBD1 for D (5 bases). Trimming cost V 2 bases and J 4 bases, with 14 bases left between them. This CDR3 spans 14 amino acids. Germline CDR1 reads SQVTM; CDR2 reads ANQGSEA. CDR3 sequence (DNA): TGCAGCGTTGAAAGCGCCGCCGGGGGCACTGAAGCTTTCTTT. Its translation is CSVESAAGGTEAFF.

The chain uses TRBV5-6 and TRBJ2-5; weak D call: TRBD1 (5 bases). This CDR3 has 14 amino acids. CDR1 is SGHDT, CDR2 YYEEEE, per germline. Trimming removed 4 bases at V and 5 bases at J, with 15 bases between. CDR3 nucleotides: TGTGCCAGCAGCCCCCAGGGCCCTGGGGAGACCCAGTACTTC. This translates into CASSPQGPGETQYF. The full variable domain, in which reference TRBV5-6 and TRBJ2-5 provide the parts outside the CDR3, is DAGVTQSPTHLIKTRGQQVTLRCSPKSGHDTVSWYQQALGQGPQFIFQYYEEEERQRGNFPDRFSGHQFPNYSSELNVNALLLGDSALYLCASSPQGPGETQYFGPGTRLLVL.

This clone came up a few times. The chain couples TRBV28 to TRBJ2-5; possible D gene TRBD1, 5 bases. The CDR3 has 12 residues. V lost 10 bases to trimming and J lost 7 bases, with 16 bases between them. In germline, CDR1 is MDHEN, CDR2 SYDVKM. The CDR3 protein is CATRVYQGTQYF. In DNA form, the CDR3 reads TGTGCCACCAGAGTTTATCAGGGGACCCAGTACTTC. The variable domain in full, completed from reference TRBV28 and TRBJ2-5, reads DVKVTQSSRYLVKRTGEKVFLECVQDMDHENMFWYRQDPGLGLRLIYFSYDVKMKEKGDIPEGYSVSREKKERFSLILESASTNQTSMYLCATRVYQGTQYFGPGTRLLVL.

The chain combines TRBV30 with TRBJ1-4; TRBD1 might be the D (5 bases). Germline CDR1 reads GTSNPN; CDR2 reads SVGIG (reference sequence). This CDR3 is built from 14 residues. The V gene lost 7 bases and the J gene lost 8 bases, with 20 bases spanning the gap. CDR3 sequence reads: CALTQAGTWEKLFF. The CDR3 DNA is TGTGCCTTAACTCAAGCCGGGACGTGGGAAAAACTGTTTTTT. The entire variable domain, with the rest obtained from reference TRBV30 and TRBJ1-4, is as follows: SQTIHQWPATLVQPVGSPLSLECTVEGTSNPNLYWYRQAAGRGLQLLFYSVGIGQISSEVPQNLSASRPQDRQFILSSKKLLLSDSGFYLCALTQAGTWEKLFFGSGTQLSVL.

The chain uses TRBV11-3 and TRBJ2-4; 7 bases match TRBD1. CDR3 length: 15 amino acids. Germline CDR1 reads SGHNT; CDR2 reads YENEEA. The ends lost 8 bases at V and 2 bases at J; junction bases unmatched: 9. CDR3 in amino acids: CASLNPQGSKNIQYF. The CDR3 DNA sequence: TGTGCCAGCCTAAACCCACAGGGGTCCAAAAACATTCAGTACTTC.

In its sample, this clone was seen a few times. The rearrangement uses TRBV11-3 and TRBJ2-3, with 7 bases matching TRBD1. Germline CDR1 reads SGHNT; CDR2 reads YENEEA. Unmatched junction bases numbered 4, after V lost 5 bases and J lost 8 bases. The CDR3 runs to 12 residues. The CDR3 sequence: CASSIQGSTQYF. The CDR3 DNA reads as TGTGCCAGCAGCATACAGGGGAGTACGCAGTATTTT.

This clone appeared many times. This chain connects TRBV4-1 to TRBJ2-7; 10 positions agree with TRBD2. Germline V gene data show CDR1 as MGHRA and CDR2 as YSYEKL. CDR3 size: 20 residues. The V gene end was trimmed by 2 bases and the J gene end by 5 bases; junction bases not matched to a gene: 21. The CDR3 bases are TGCGCCAGCAGCCAAACCTCTCCTAGCGGGGGTCCCGTCGGGTACCACGAGCAGTACTTC. Protein sequence: CASSQTSPSGGPVGYHEQYF.

This clone was detected only a few times. The chain recombines TRBV5-1 with TRBJ1-1; TRBD1 matches at 10 bases. CDR1 SGHRS and CDR2 YFSETQ come from the germline V gene. V lost 4 bases to trimming and J lost 4 bases; unmatched junction nucleotides: 4. The length of the CDR3 is 14 residues. The CDR3 is CASSPRTGGTEAFF. DNA of the CDR3: TGCGCCAGCAGCCCCAGGACAGGGGGCACTGAAGCTTTCTTT.

This clone was seen only a few times. Germline is not matched at one junction end, which may reflect a read error. The chain employs TRBV15 and TRBJ1-2, with a weak D call TRBD1 (5 bases). The CDR3 runs 13 residues. Germline CDR1 is LNHNV and CDR2 is YYDKDF (reference sequence). As DNA, the CDR3 is TGTGCCACCCGCAGGGCCCCTAACTATGGCTACACCTTC. Its protein product is CATRRAPNYGYTF.

V usage is TRBV27 and J usage is TRBJ1-5; possibly TRBD1 for D (5 bases). The ends were cut back, 5 bases at V and 6 bases at J, with 20 bases in the middle. The CDR3 loop spans 16 amino acids. Germline CDR1 and CDR2: MNHEY and SMNVEV (reference sequence). CDR3 DNA: TGTGCCAGCAGTCCCTTGGGGGATGGAATAAGTCAGCCCCAGCATTTT. Encoded protein: CASSPLGDGISQPQHF.

The chain joins TRBV7-2 to TRBJ2-2; D is possibly TRBD1 (5 bases). The CDR3 is made up of 15 amino acids. Germline loops: CDR1 SGHTA, CDR2 FQGNSA. V dropped 0 bases and J dropped 0 bases, with 5 bases sitting between them. CDR3 sequence (DNA): TGTGCCAGCAGCTTAGCCAGGGCGAACACCGGGGAGCTGTTTTTT. Protein: CASSLARANTGELFF.

The genes are TRBV29-1 and TRBJ2-1, with TRBD2 matching 10 bases. From germline, CDR1 is SQVTM and CDR2 ANQGSEA. The CDR3 contains 15 residues. The V and J ends lost 6 bases and 0 bases, in that order; junction bases with no gene match: 5. CDR3 sequence (DNA): TGCAGCGTCCGAGCGGGGGGGACCTCCTACAATGAGCAGTTCTTC. Translated: CSVRAGGTSYNEQFF.

The chain has TRBV10-2 and TRBJ1-2, with D hard to call. The V end was cut by 3 bases, the J end by 4 bases, with 9 bases between. Per germline, CDR1 WSHSY and CDR2 SAAADI. CDR3 length: 13 amino acids. The CDR3 protein is CASSDPGPYGYTF. The CDR3 DNA reads as TGCGCCAGCAGTGATCCAGGTCCCTATGGCTACACCTTC.

The chain is built from TRBV14 and TRBJ2-3, with D hard to call. The germline V gene encodes CDR1 SGHDN and CDR2 FVKESK. V lost 4 bases, J lost 1 base, and 6 bases lay in between. CDR3 length: 13 amino acids. CDR3 amino acids: CASSLWGTDTQYF. The CDR3 DNA is TGTGCCAGCAGCCTCTGGGGCACAGATACGCAGTATTTT.

This chain connects TRBV5-1 to TRBJ2-5, with 8 bases aligning to TRBD2. The CDR3 consists of 13 residues. J was trimmed by 4 bases and V by 6 bases; bases with no gene match: 5. Per germline, CDR1 SGHRS and CDR2 YFSETQ. The CDR3 loop reads CASTLAGGETQYF. As DNA, the CDR3 is TGCGCCAGCACCCTTGCGGGAGGAGAGACCCAGTACTTC. Full variable domain (missing parts from reference TRBV5-1 and TRBJ2-5): KAGVTQTPRYLIKTRGQQVTLSCSPISGHRSVSWYQQTPGQGLQFLFEYFSETQRNKGNFPGRFSGRQFSNSRSEMNVSTLELGDSALYLCASTLAGGETQYFGPGTRLLVL.

The J gene is TRBJ1-5, the V gene TRBV4-1, with D uncertain. The V gene's germline CDR1 is MGHRA and CDR2 YSYEKL. The CDR3 extends over 15 amino acids. Trimming cost V 4 bases and J 1 base, with 11 bases left between them. As DNA, the CDR3 is TGCGCCAGCAGCCCGGGTGGGGAGAGCAATCAGCCCCAGCATTTT. This gives the protein CASSPGGESNQPQHF.

The J gene is TRBJ1-2, the V gene TRBV6-4; 7 bases line up with TRBD1. This CDR3 is built from 12 residues. The V gene end was trimmed by 0 bases and the J gene end by 10 bases; junction bases not matched to a gene: 2. In germline, CDR1 is MRHNA, CDR2 SNTAGT. CDR3: CASSDSRGPYTF. The CDR3 region has the DNA TGTGCCAGCAGTGACTCTAGGGGGCCCTACACCTTC.

The CDR3, as DNA: TGTGCCAGCAGCCGAGCTTTAGAAGCTTTCTTT. Protein: CASSRALEAFF. This chain uses TRBV7-2 with TRBJ1-1; D remains unclear. There are 11 residues in the CDR3. V was cut by 5 bases and J by 8 bases, with 9 bases left in between. In germline, CDR1 is SGHTA, CDR2 FQGNSA.

This clone has more than one count but fewer than ten. The CDR3 sequence is CASSLNSFQETQYF. The CDR3 bases are TGTGCCAGCAGCTTGAACAGTTTCCAAGAGACCCAGTACTTC. The chain is built from TRBV11-1 and TRBJ2-5; D not certain. This CDR3 is 14 amino acids long. CDR1 SGHAT and CDR2 FQDESV come from the germline V gene (reference sequence). Trimming took off 3 bases at V and 1 base at J, with 9 bases between the two ends. Together with reference TRBV11-1 and TRBJ2-5, the CDR3 gives the full variable domain: EAEVAQSPRYKITEKSQAVAFWCDPISGHATLYWYRQILGQGPELLVQFQDESVVDDSQLPKDRFSAERLKGVDSTLKIQPAELGDSAMYLCASSLNSFQETQYFGPGTRLLVL.

V gene TRBV15 combines with J gene TRBJ2-7, with 10 nucleotides matching TRBD1. This CDR3 has 14 amino acids. Losses at the gene ends were 0 bases for V and 6 bases for J; bases not matched to a gene: 2. Germline-derived CDR1 and CDR2 are LNHNV and YYDKDF (reference sequence). This CDR3 reads CATSRERTGGEQYF. The CDR3 coding sequence is TGTGCCACCAGCAGAGAGCGGACAGGGGGCGAGCAGTACTTC.

V usage is TRBV10-1 and J usage is TRBJ2-7, with a possible D match to TRBD2 (5 bases). Trimming stripped 0 bases from V and 7 bases from J, with 10 bases between. CDR3 size: 13 residues. CDR1 and CDR2 from the germline V gene are WNHNN and SYGVQD (reference sequence). The CDR3 DNA sequence: TGCGCCAGCAGTGAGTCGAAGGGCGGGGAGCAGTACTTC. Its translation is CASSESKGGEQYF.